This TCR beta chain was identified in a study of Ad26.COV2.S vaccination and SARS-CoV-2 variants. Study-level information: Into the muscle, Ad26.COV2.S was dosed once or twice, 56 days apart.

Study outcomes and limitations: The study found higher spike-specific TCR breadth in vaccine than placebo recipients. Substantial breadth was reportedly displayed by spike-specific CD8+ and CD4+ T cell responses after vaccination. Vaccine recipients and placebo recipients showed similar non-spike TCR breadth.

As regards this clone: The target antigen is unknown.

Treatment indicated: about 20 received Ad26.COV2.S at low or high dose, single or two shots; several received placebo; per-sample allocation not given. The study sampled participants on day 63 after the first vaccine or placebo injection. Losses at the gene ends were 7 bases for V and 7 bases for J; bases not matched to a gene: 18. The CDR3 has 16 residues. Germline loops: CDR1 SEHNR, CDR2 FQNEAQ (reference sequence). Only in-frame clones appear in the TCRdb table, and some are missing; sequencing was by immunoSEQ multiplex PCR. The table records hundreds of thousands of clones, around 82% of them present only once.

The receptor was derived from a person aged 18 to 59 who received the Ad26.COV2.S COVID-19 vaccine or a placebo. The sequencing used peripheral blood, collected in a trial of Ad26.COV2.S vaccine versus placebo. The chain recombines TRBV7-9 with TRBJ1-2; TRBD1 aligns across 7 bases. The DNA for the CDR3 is TGTGCCAGCACCACCTGGGCCGGCCAGGGGGTTTTTGGCTACACCTTC. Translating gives CASTTWAGQGVFGYTF.